A single sample gave rise to the 20 T cell receptor beta chains below, sequenced in a study of cytomegalovirus exposure and HLA in healthy donors. Amplification used 60 Vbeta primers and 13 Jbeta primers. TCRdb keeps only in-frame clones here, not all; method: immunoSEQ multiplex PCR. The table includes approximately 84,000 clones, roughly 77% detected once. The sequencing sample was made of PBMCs. The origin of the receptors is a man aged 35 to 55 in good health and CMV-seronegative.

CDR3 loop: CASRVGQVTYEQYF. CDR3 sequence (DNA): TGTGCCAGCAGAGTGGGACAGGTAACGTACGAGCAGTACTTC. This chain uses TRBV28 with TRBJ2-7; the match to TRBD1 covers 8 bases. The CDR3 consists of 14 residues. The J segment lost 4 bases and the V segment lost 6 bases, leaving 8 bases of the junction unmatched. Germline CDR1 is MDHEN and CDR2 is SYDVKM.

This rearrangement joins TRBV5-1 to TRBJ1-2; tentative D call: TRBD1 (6 bases). CDR3 length equals 14 residues. The V gene lost 8 bases and the J gene lost 2 bases, with 16 bases spanning the gap. The germline gives CDR1 SGHRS, CDR2 YFSETQ. This CDR3 reads CASSGATTNYGYTF. The CDR3 DNA reads TGCGCCAGTTCAGGGGCTACGACGAACTATGGCTACACCTTC.

The chain has TRBV4-1 and TRBJ1-2, with TRBD1 matching 8 bases. The CDR3 is 15 residues long. After removal of 5 bases from V and 0 bases from J, the junction contained 5 bases not matched to a gene. Germline CDR1 is MGHRA and CDR2 is YSYEKL. The CDR3 region has the DNA TGCGCCAGCAGCAACCCGGGACAGGCTAACTATGGCTACACCTTC. It yields the protein CASSNPGQANYGYTF.

The rearrangement links TRBV28 to TRBJ1-5; D possibly corresponds to TRBD1 (6 bases). Germline-derived CDR1 and CDR2 are MDHEN and SYDVKM. The CDR3 extends over 15 amino acids. V lost 1 base and J 8 bases, leaving 15 bases between the germline ends. The CDR3 sequence is CASSLLGGRMEPQHF. CDR3 in DNA: TGTGCCAGCAGTTTATTGGGGGGGCGCATGGAGCCCCAGCATTTT.

V gene TRBV28 combines with J gene TRBJ2-3; 9 bases map to TRBD1. Germline-derived CDR1 and CDR2 are MDHEN and SYDVKM. This CDR3 is built from 15 residues. V was clipped by 3 bases and J by 1 base; unmatched bases: 2. CDR3 loop: CASSLGDRGTDTQYF. The CDR3 nucleotides are TGTGCCAGCAGTTTGGGGGACAGGGGCACAGATACGCAGTATTTT. Using reference TRBV28 and TRBJ2-3 for the parts outside the CDR3, the full variable domain is DVKVTQSSRYLVKRTGEKVFLECVQDMDHENMFWYRQDPGLGLRLIYFSYDVKMKEKGDIPEGYSVSREKKERFSLILESASTNQTSMYLCASSLGDRGTDTQYFGPGTRLTVL.

This sequence joins TRBV6-6 and TRBJ2-3; no reliable D call. The V end lost 5 bases, the J end lost 4 bases, and 7 bases lay between the germline ends. The V gene's germline CDR1 is MNHNY and CDR2 SVGAGI (reference sequence). The CDR3 is made up of 12 amino acids. This CDR3 is CASSPNSDTQYF. CDR3 nucleotides: TGTGCCAGCAGTCCGAACTCAGATACGCAGTATTTT.

This chain connects TRBV9 to TRBJ2-5, with TRBD2 identical over 7 bases. CDR3 length: 15 amino acids. The junction had 9 bases not matched to a gene; V was cut back by 4 bases and J by 3 bases. Germline CDR1 and CDR2: SGDLS and YYNGEE. This CDR3 is CASSPGLVGKETQYF. As DNA, the CDR3 is TGTGCCAGCAGCCCTGGACTAGTAGGAAAAGAGACCCAGTACTTC.

This clone was detected only once. The V call is TRBV28, the J call TRBJ1-1; 7 bases agree with TRBD1. Germline V CDR1 and CDR2: MDHEN, SYDVKM. This CDR3 region has 15 residues. Trimming took 10 bases from V and 0 from J; bases not matched to a gene: 11. CDR3 sequence reads: CATLTGRTVNTEAFF. CDR3 sequence (DNA): TGTGCCACCCTGACAGGGAGGACAGTGAACACTGAAGCTTTCTTT. Together with reference TRBV28 and TRBJ1-1, the CDR3 gives the full variable domain: DVKVTQSSRYLVKRTGEKVFLECVQDMDHENMFWYRQDPGLGLRLIYFSYDVKMKEKGDIPEGYSVSREKKERFSLILESASTNQTSMYLCATLTGRTVNTEAFFGQGTRLTVV.

For this clone: This may be a read error, as it is one base from a much larger clone. The chain uses TRBV2 and TRBJ2-7, with 9 nucleotides matching TRBD1. Trimming took 6 bases from V and 5 from J; bases not matched to a gene: 5. The CDR3 has 13 amino acids. Germline CDR1 reads SNHLY; CDR2 reads FYNNEI. In DNA form, the CDR3 reads TGTGCCAGCAGCCCGGACAGGGGCCACGAGCAGTACTTC. Protein sequence: CASSPDRGHEQYF.

This rearrangement joins TRBV28 to TRBJ1-6; no clear D gene. The CDR3 length is 13 residues. Germline lookup yields CDR1 MDHEN and CDR2 SYDVKM. Trimming left V 3 bases short and J 5 bases short, with 5 bases between. CDR3 nucleotide sequence: TGTGCCAGCAGTTTGAGTCATAATTCACCCCTCCACTTT. It specifies CASSLSHNSPLHF.

On this clone itself: One junction end disagrees with the germline gene, perhaps due to a read error. CDR3 sequence (DNA): TGTGGCAGCAGCTTGGATGAGCGGGGGGGCTTCACAGATACGCAGTATTTT. It specifies CGSSLDERGGFTDTQYF. This rearrangement joins TRBV5-4 to TRBJ2-3, with 10 bases that match TRBD2. The length of the CDR3 is 17 residues. The germline CDR1 and CDR2 sequences are SGHNT and YYREEE (reference sequence).

Note on this clone: The junction differs from germline at one of its ends, possibly a read error. The rearrangement uses TRBV5-1 and TRBJ2-2, with D maybe TRBD2 (6 bases). Germline loops: CDR1 SGHRS, CDR2 YFSETQ. The CDR3 runs 17 residues. The CDR3 spells CVSSLGVSSELTGELFF. In DNA, the CDR3 is TGCGTCAGCAGCTTGGGGGTCTCTAGCGAACTCACCGGGGAGCTGTTTTTT.

This clone was seen a few times. The rearrangement joins TRBV6-1 to TRBJ1-3; possible D gene TRBD1, 5 bases. This CDR3 has 15 amino acids. Germline CDR1 MNHNS, CDR2 SASEGT. Trimming stripped 3 bases from V and 4 bases from J, with 13 bases between. CDR3 DNA: TGTGCCAGCAGTGACTGGTCAGGGTCCGGAAACACCATATATTTT. This translates into CASSDWSGSGNTIYF.

This clone has just a few counts. The chain uses TRBV19 and TRBJ2-7; 7 positions agree with TRBD1. The V segment lost 4 bases and the J segment 2 bases; nucleotides outside the gene matches: 8. The CDR3 consists of 15 residues. Germline V gives CDR1 LNHDA, CDR2 SQIVND (reference sequence). CDR3 sequence: CASSTHRDSTYEQYF. The CDR3 region has the DNA TGTGCCAGTAGTACTCACCGGGACAGTACCTACGAGCAGTACTTC.

V and J are TRBV5-1 and TRBJ2-7, with D perhaps matching TRBD2 (5 bases). V was clipped by 5 bases and J by 2 bases, with 11 bases between them. Germline V gene data show CDR1 as SGHRS and CDR2 as YFSETQ. The length of the CDR3 is 13 residues. The CDR3 loop reads CASRYGVTYEQYF. The DNA of the CDR3 is TGCGCCAGCAGGTACGGGGTAACCTACGAGCAGTACTTC.

This clone was observed a handful of times. The chain uses TRBV5-4 and TRBJ1-1; D may be TRBD1 (6 bases). The V gene's germline CDR1 is SGHNT and CDR2 YYREEE (reference sequence). V lost 1 base to trimming and J lost 6 bases, with 16 bases between them. The CDR3 consists of 15 residues. The CDR3 here is CASSLNQGSYAEAFF. DNA for the CDR3: TGTGCCAGCAGCTTGAACCAGGGGAGCTACGCTGAAGCTTTCTTT.

This CDR3 is CASRVGLSTDTQYF. As DNA, the CDR3 is TGCGCCAGCAGAGTGGGGCTAAGCACAGATACGCAGTATTTT. The genes are TRBV5-1 and TRBJ2-3, with D possibly being TRBD1 (5 bases). Germline CDR1 and CDR2: SGHRS and YFSETQ. The length of the CDR3 is 14 residues. V lost 5 bases and J 0 bases, leaving 10 bases between the germline ends.

The V gene is TRBV5-1, the J gene TRBJ2-1; no clear D gene. The ends were cut back, 2 bases at V and 6 bases at J, with 12 bases in the middle. Germline CDR1 and CDR2: SGHRS and YFSETQ. This CDR3 spans 14 amino acids. CDR3 residues: CASSFRVSGNEQFF. The CDR3 DNA reads TGCGCCAGCAGCTTCCGGGTTTCTGGCAATGAGCAGTTCTTC.

This chain joins TRBV11-3 and TRBJ1-1, with TRBD1 matching 8 bases. Unmatched junction bases numbered 8, after V lost 8 bases and J lost 6 bases. The CDR3 is made up of 13 amino acids. CDR1 and CDR2 (germline): SGHNT, YENEEA. The CDR3 loop is CASLRQGWSEAFF. The CDR3 DNA reads as TGTGCCAGCCTTCGACAGGGGTGGTCTGAAGCTTTCTTT.

A single count supports this clone. The rearrangement links TRBV7-9 to TRBJ1-2, with D tentatively TRBD1 (5 bases). The CDR3 sequence is 14 residues long. From germline, CDR1 is SEHNR and CDR2 FQNEAQ (reference sequence). Trimming shortened V by 1 base and J by 7 bases, and 13 bases separated the two germline ends. Written as DNA, the CDR3 is TGTGCCAGCAGCTTAGGACAGTACCTATTTGGCTACACCTTC. Translation gives CASSLGQYLFGYTF.